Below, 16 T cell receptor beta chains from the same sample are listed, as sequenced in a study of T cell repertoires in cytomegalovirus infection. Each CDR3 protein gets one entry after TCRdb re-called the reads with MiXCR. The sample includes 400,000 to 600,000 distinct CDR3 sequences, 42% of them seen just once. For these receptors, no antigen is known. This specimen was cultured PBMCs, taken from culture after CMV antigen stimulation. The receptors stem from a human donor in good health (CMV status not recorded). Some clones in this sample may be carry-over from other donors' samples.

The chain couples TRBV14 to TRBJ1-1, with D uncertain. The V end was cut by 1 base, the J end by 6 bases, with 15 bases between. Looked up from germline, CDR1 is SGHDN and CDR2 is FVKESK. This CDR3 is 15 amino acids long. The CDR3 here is CASSQASGLNAEAFF. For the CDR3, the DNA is TGTGCCAGCAGCCAAGCGTCGGGTCTGAATGCTGAAGCTTTCTTT.

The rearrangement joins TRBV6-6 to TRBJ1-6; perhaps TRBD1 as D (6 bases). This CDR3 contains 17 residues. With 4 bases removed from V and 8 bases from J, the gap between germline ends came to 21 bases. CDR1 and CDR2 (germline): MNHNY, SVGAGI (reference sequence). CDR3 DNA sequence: TGTGCCAGCAGTTTCGACAGGAATCCGTTCGGCGATTCACCCCTCCACTTT. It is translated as CASSFDRNPFGDSPLHF.

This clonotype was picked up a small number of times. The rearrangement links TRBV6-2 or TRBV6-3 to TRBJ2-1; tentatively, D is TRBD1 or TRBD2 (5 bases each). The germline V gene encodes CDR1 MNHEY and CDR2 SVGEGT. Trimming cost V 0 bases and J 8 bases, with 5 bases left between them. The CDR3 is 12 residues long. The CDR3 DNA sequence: TGTGCCAGCAGTTACTCGGGGGATGAGCAGTTCTTC. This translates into CASSYSGDEQFF.

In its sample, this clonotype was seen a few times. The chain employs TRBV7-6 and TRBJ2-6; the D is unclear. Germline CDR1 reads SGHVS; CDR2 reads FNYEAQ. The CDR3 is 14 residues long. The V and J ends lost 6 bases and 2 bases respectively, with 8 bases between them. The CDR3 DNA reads TGTGCCAGCAGTCAGGATCCTGGGGCCAACGTCCTGACTTTC. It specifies CASSQDPGANVLTF.

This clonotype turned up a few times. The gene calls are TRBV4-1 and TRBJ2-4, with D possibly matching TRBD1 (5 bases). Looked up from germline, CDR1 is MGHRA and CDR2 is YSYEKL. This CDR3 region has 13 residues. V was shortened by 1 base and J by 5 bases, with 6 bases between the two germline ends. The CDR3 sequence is CASSQGGENIQYF. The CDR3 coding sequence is TGCGCCAGCAGCCAAGGGGGCGAAAACATTCAGTACTTC.

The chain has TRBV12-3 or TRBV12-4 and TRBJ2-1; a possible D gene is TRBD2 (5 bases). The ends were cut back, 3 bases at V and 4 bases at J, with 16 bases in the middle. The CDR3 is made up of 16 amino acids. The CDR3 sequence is CASSFQPLEVYNEQFF. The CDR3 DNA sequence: TGTGCCAGCAGTTTCCAACCTTTGGAGGTATACAATGAGCAGTTCTTC.

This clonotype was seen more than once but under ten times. CDR3 bases: TGTGCCAGCAGTGGCCCCGGCAGGGCCGGTGAAGCTTTCTTT. This sequence encodes CASSGPGRAGEAFF. The chain couples TRBV28 to TRBJ1-1, with D maybe TRBD1 (5 bases). The V and J ends lost 5 bases and 7 bases respectively, with 17 bases between them. Germline V gives CDR1 MDHEN, CDR2 SYDVKM. This CDR3 is built from 14 residues.

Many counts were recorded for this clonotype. CDR3: CASSLGVVLGSGNTIYF. CDR3 bases: TGTGCCAGCAGCTTAGGGGTGGTGTTGGGCTCTGGAAACACCATATATTTT. This chain links TRBV7-2 with TRBJ1-3, with D unresolved. The V end was cut by 1 base, the J end by 0 bases, with 13 bases between. Per germline, CDR1 SGHTA and CDR2 FQGNSA. This CDR3 is built from 17 residues.

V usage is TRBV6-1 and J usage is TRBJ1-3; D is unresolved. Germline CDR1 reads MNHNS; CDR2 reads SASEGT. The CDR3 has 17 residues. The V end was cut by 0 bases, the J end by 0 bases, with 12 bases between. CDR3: CASSEAGGRSSGNTIYF. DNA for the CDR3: TGTGCCAGCAGTGAAGCGGGAGGACGGTCCTCTGGAAACACCATATATTTT.

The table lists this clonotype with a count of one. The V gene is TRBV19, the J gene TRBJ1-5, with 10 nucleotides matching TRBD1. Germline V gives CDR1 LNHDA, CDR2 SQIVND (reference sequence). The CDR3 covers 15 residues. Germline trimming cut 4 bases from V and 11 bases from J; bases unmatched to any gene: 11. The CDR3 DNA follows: TGTGCCAGTAGTAATTCTCGGGACAGGGGTAGAGCCCAGCATTTT. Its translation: CASSNSRDRGRAQHF. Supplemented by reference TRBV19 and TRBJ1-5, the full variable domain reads DGGITQSPKYLFRKEGQNVTLSCEQNLNHDAMYWYRQDPGQGLRLIYYSQIVNDFQKGDIAEGYSVSREKKESFPLTVTSAQKNPTAFYLCASSNSRDRGRAQHFGDGTRLSIL.

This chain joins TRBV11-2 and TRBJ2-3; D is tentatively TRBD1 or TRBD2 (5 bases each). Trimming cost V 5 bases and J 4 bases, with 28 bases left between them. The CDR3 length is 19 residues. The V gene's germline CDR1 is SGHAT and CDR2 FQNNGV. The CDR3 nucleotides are TGTGCCAGCAGCCCTAGGGGCCGAGGGATTGTGGGTTCTTCAGATACGCAGTATTTT. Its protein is CASSPRGRGIVGSSDTQYF.

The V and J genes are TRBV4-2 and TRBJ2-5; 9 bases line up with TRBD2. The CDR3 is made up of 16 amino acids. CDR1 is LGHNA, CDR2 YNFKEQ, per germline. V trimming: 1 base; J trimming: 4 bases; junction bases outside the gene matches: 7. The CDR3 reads CASSQGVAGGRETQYF. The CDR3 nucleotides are TGTGCCAGCAGCCAAGGGGTTGCGGGGGGGCGAGAGACCCAGTACTTC.

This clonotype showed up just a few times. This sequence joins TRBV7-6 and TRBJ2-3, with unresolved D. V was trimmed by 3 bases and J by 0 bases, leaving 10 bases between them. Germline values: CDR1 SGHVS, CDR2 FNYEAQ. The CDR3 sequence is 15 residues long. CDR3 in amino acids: CASSFIGSSTDTQYF. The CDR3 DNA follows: TGTGCCAGCAGCTTCATTGGGTCTAGCACAGATACGCAGTATTTT.

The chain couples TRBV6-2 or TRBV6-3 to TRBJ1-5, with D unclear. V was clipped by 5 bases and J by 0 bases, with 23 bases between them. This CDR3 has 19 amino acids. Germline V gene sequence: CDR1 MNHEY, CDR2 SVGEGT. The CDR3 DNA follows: TGTGCCAGCAGTCTACCCGGGCCGACGTTCGGATATAGCAATCAGCCCCAGCATTTT. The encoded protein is CASSLPGPTFGYSNQPQHF.

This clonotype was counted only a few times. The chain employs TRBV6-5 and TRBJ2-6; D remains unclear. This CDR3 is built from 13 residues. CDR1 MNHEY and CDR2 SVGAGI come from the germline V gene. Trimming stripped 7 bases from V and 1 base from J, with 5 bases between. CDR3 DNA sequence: TGTGCCAGCACAAGATCTGGGGCCAACGTCCTGACTTTC. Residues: CASTRSGANVLTF.

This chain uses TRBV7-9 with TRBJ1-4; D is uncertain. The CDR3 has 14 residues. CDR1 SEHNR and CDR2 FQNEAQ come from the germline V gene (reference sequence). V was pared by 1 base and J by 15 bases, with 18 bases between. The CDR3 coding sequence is TGTGCCAGCAGCTTAGGGCTGGGTATTCCGATGATGTTTTTT. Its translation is CASSLGLGIPMMFF.